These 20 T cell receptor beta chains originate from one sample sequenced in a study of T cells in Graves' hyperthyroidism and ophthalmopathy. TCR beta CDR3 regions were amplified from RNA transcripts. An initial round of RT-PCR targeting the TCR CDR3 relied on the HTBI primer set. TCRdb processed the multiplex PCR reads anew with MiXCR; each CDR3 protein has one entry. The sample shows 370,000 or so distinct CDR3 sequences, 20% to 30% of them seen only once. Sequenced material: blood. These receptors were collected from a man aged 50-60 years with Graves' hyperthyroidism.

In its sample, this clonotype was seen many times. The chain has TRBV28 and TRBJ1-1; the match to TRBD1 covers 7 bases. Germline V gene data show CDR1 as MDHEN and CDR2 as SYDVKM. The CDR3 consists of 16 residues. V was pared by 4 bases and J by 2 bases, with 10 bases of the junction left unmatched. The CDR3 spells CASSSTFTGENTEAFF. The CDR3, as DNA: TGTGCCAGCAGTTCCACATTTACAGGGGAAAACACTGAAGCTTTCTTT.

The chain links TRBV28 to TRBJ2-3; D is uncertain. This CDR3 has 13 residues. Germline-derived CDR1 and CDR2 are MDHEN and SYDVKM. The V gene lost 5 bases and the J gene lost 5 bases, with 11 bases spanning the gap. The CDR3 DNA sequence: TGTGCCAGCAGTAGAATCCTGGTAGATACGCAGTATTTT. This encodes CASSRILVDTQYF.

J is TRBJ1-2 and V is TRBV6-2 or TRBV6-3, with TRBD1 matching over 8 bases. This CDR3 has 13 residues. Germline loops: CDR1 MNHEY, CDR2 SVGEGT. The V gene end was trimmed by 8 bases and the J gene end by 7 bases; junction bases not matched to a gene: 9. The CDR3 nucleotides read TGTGCCAGCGGTGGACAGGGAATGGCTGGCTACACCTTC. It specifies CASGGQGMAGYTF.

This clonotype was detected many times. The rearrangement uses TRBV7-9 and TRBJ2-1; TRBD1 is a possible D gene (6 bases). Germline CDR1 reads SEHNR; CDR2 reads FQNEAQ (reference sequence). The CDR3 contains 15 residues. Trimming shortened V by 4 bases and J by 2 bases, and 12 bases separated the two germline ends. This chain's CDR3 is CASSSPGHTYNEQFF. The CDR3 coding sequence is TGTGCCAGCAGCTCCCCGGGACACACCTACAATGAGCAGTTCTTC.

The CDR3 DNA reads as TGTGCCAGCAGTTCATCCTTCACCACCGGGGAGCTGTTTTTT. This translates into CASSSSFTTGELFF. This chain joins TRBV6-5 and TRBJ2-2; D is unresolved. The CDR3 has 14 residues. Germline CDR1 MNHEY, CDR2 SVGAGI. V gave up 4 bases and J gave up 4 bases, with 10 bases separating them.

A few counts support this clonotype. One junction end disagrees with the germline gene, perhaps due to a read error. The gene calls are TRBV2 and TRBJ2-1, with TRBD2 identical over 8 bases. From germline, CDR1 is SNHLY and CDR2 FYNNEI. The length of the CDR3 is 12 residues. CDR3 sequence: CASTLAGNEQFF. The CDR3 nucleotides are TGTGCGAGCACCCTAGCGGGCAATGAGCAGTTCTTC.

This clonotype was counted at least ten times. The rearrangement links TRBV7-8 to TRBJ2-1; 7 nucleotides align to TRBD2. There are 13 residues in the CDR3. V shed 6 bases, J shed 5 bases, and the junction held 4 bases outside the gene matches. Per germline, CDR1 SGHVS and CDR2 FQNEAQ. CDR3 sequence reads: CASSLGLDNEQFF. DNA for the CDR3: TGTGCCAGCAGTCTAGGACTAGACAATGAGCAGTTCTTC.

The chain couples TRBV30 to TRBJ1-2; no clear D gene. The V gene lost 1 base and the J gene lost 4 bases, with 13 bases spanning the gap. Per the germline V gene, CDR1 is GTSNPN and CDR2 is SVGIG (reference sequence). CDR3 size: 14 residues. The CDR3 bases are TGTGCCTGGAGTGGGACGCAATTATCCTATGGCTACACCTTC. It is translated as CAWSGTQLSYGYTF.

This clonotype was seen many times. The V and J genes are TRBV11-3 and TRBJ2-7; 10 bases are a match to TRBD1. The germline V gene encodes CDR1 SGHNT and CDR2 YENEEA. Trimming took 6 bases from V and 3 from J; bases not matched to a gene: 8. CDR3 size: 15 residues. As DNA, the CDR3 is TGTGCCAGCAGGGACCCGGGACAGGGGAACTACGAGCAGTACTTC. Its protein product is CASRDPGQGNYEQYF.

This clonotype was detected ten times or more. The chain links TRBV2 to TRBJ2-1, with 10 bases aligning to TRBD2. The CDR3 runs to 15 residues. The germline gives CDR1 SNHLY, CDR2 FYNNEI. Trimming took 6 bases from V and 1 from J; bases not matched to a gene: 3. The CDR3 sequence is CASRGTSASYNEQFF. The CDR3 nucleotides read TGTGCCAGCAGGGGGACTAGCGCTTCCTACAATGAGCAGTTCTTC.

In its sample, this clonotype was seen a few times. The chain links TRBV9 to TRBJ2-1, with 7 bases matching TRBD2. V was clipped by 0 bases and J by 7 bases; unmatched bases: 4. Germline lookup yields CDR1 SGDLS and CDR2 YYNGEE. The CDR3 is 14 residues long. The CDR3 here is CASSVDGRRNEQFF. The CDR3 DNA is TGTGCCAGCAGCGTAGACGGGAGGAGGAATGAGCAGTTCTTC.

Here the CDR3 DNA reads TGTGCCAGCGTTCGACAGGGTGTGAGCGGCTACACCTTC. Protein product: CASVRQGVSGYTF. The chain uses TRBV12-3 or TRBV12-4 and TRBJ1-2, with TRBD1 identical over 7 bases. The CDR3 runs 13 residues. The J segment lost 8 bases and the V segment lost 8 bases, leaving 11 bases of the junction unmatched.

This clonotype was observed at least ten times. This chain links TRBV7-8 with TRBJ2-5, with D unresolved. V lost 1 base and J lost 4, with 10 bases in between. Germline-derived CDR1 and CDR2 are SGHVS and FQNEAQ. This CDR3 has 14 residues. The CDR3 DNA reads TGTGCCAGCAGCTTAGTGGCCCTGGGAGAGACCCAGTACTTC. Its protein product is CASSLVALGETQYF. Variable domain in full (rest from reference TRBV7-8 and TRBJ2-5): GAGVSQSPRYKVAKRGQDVALRCDPISGHVSLFWYQQALGQGPEFLTYFQNEAQLDKSGLPSDRFFAERPEGSVSTLKIQRTQQEDSAVYLCASSLVALGETQYFGPGTRLLVL.

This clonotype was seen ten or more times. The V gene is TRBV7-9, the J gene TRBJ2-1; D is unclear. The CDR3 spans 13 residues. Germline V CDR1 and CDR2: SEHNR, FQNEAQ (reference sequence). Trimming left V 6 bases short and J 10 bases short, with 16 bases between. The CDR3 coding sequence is TGTGCCAGCAGGGGTGGTTGGGCAGAGGAGCAGTTCTTC. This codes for CASRGGWAEEQFF. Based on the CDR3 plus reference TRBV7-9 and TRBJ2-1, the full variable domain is DTGVSQNPRHKITKRGQNVTFRCDPISEHNRLYWYRQTLGQGPEFLTYFQNEAQLEKSRLLSDRFSAERPKGSFSTLEIQRTEQGDSAMYLCASRGGWAEEQFFGPGTRLTVL.

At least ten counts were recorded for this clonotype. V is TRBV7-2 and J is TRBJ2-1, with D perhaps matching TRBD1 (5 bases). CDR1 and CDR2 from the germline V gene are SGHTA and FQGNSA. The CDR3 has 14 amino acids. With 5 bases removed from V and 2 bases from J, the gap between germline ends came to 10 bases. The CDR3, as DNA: TGTGCCAGCAGCCAATGGACACCCTACAATGAGCAGTTCTTC. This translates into CASSQWTPYNEQFF.

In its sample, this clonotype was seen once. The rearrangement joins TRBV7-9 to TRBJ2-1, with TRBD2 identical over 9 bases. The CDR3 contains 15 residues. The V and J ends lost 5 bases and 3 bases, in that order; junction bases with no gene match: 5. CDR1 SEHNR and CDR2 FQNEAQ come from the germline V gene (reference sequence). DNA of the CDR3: TGTGCCAGCAGCCCTAGCGGGACGGACTACAATGAGCAGTTCTTC. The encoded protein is CASSPSGTDYNEQFF.

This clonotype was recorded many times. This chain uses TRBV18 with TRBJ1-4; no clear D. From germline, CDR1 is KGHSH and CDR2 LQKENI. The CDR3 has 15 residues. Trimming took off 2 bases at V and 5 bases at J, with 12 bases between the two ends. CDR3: CASSPSSRQNEKLFF. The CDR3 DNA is TGTGCCAGCTCACCATCTTCTCGGCAGAATGAAAAACTGTTTTTT.

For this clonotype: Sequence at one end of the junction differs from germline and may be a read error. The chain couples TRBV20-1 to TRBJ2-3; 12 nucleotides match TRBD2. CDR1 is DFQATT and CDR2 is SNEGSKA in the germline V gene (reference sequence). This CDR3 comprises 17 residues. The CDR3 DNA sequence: TGCAGTGCGAGAGAGAGCAGACTAGCGGGGGGCACAGATACGCAGTATTTT. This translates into CSARESRLAGGTDTQYF.

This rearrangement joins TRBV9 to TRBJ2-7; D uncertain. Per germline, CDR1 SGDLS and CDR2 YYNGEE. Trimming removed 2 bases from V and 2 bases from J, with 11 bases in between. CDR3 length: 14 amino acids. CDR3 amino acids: CASSVEVDAYEQYF. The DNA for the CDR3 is TGTGCCAGCAGCGTTGAAGTGGACGCCTACGAGCAGTACTTC.

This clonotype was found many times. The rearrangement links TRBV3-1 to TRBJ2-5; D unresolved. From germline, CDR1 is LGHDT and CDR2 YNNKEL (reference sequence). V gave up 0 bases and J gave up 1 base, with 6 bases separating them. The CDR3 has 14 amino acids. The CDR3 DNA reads TGTGCCAGCAGCCAAGAAAGGGTCCAAGAGACCCAGTACTTC. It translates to CASSQERVQETQYF.